Listed here are 18 T cell receptor beta chains from one sample, sequenced in a study of regulatory T cells in long-lasting Graves disease. Library construction for TCR beta used iRepertoire HTBI primers and Arm-PCR of CDR3 regions. MiXCR, run by TCRdb on the multiplex PCR reads, gives a single entry per CDR3 protein. The profile shows fewer than 550,000 distinct CDR3 sequences, roughly 21% of them singletons. Time point: persistent/refractory GD, antithyroid drugs over 5 years with positive TRAb. Making the TCR library involved RNA that had been extracted from PBMCs. Sequenced material: peripheral blood mononuclear cells (PBMCs), taken when the disease was refractory, from a patient treated with antithyroid drugs. These receptors originate from a female donor with Graves disease.

Ten or more counts support this clonotype. This chain links TRBV6-1 with TRBJ1-1, with TRBD1 identical over 7 bases. V shed 6 bases and J 5 bases; nucleotides not matched to a gene: 9. The germline V gene has CDR1 MNHNS and CDR2 SASEGT. There are 14 residues in the CDR3. CDR3 DNA sequence: TGTGCCAGCAGCAAGGAGGGGGCTTGGACTGAAGCTTTCTTT. As protein: CASSKEGAWTEAFF.

This clonotype was picked up many times. The chain recombines TRBV2 with TRBJ2-2, with TRBD2 matching 12 bases. V shed 4 bases and J 4 bases; nucleotides not matched to a gene: 4. Germline V gene sequence: CDR1 SNHLY, CDR2 FYNNEI. The CDR3 has 16 residues. The CDR3 loop reads CASSGLAGVATGELFF. CDR3 sequence (DNA): TGTGCCAGCAGTGGACTAGCGGGGGTCGCCACCGGGGAGCTGTTTTTT.

This clonotype was counted between two and nine times. This chain connects TRBV12-3 or TRBV12-4 to TRBJ1-3; D call uncertain. The CDR3 is 17 residues long. Trimming left V 6 bases short and J 0 bases short, with 18 bases between. The CDR3 reads CASRTPPPAYSGNTIYF. As DNA, the CDR3 is TGTGCCAGCAGAACTCCCCCGCCCGCTTACTCTGGAAACACCATATATTTT.

This clonotype has only a few counts. The V gene is TRBV7-2, the J gene TRBJ1-2; maybe TRBD1 (5 bases). Per the germline V gene, CDR1 is SGHTA and CDR2 is FQGNSA. The CDR3 is made up of 14 amino acids. The V end was cut by 4 bases, the J end by 3 bases, with 12 bases between. This chain's CDR3 is CASSSPGADYGYTF. The CDR3 nucleotides read TGTGCCAGCAGCTCTCCCGGGGCCGACTATGGCTACACCTTC.

This clonotype was seen more than once but under ten times. This chain uses TRBV6-2 or TRBV6-3 with TRBJ1-6; D might be TRBD1 (5 bases). The CDR3 runs 14 residues. The germline V and J ends were trimmed by 0 bases and 13 bases, with 13 bases remaining between them. The germline V gene has CDR1 MNHEY and CDR2 SVGEGT. CDR3 sequence: CASSYSGGGSPLHF. In DNA form, the CDR3 reads TGTGCCAGCAGTTACTCGGGGGGAGGTTCCCCCCTCCACTTT.

This clonotype was seen many times. This chain links TRBV19 with TRBJ1-1; unclear D gene. This CDR3 contains 15 residues. V lost 6 bases and J 7 bases, leaving 21 bases between the germline ends. Looked up from germline, CDR1 is LNHDA and CDR2 is SQIVND (reference sequence). The chain's CDR3 is CASSHEGGLPDEAFF. The CDR3 DNA is TGTGCCAGTAGCCACGAGGGAGGCCTCCCTGATGAAGCTTTCTTT.

V is TRBV3-1 and J is TRBJ2-7; TRBD2 is a possible D gene (6 bases). The V and J ends lost 0 bases and 3 bases respectively, with 15 bases between them. This CDR3 spans 16 amino acids. The germline CDR1 and CDR2 sequences are LGHDT and YNNKEL (reference sequence). Here the CDR3 DNA reads TGTGCCAGCAGCCAAGAGGGGGGACGGACCTACTACGAGCAGTACTTC. It specifies CASSQEGGRTYYEQYF.

This clonotype was recorded at least ten times. The CDR3 bases are TGTGCCAGCGGATACCGGGCTACGAACACTGAAGCTTTCTTT. It specifies CASGYRATNTEAFF. The chain carries TRBV6-2 or TRBV6-3 and TRBJ1-1; D remains unclear. Trimming shortened V by 8 bases and J by 1 base, and 14 bases separated the two germline ends. CDR1 and CDR2 from the germline V gene are MNHEY and SVGEGT. This CDR3 has 14 amino acids.

There are many counts of this clonotype. The chain has TRBV7-2 and TRBJ2-5; 11 bases line up with TRBD1. This CDR3 comprises 16 residues. V dropped 8 bases and J dropped 5; count of bases not matched to a gene: 13. Germline V gives CDR1 SGHTA, CDR2 FQGNSA. In DNA form, the CDR3 reads TGTGCCAGCCCACCACCGGGGACAGGGGGTGGCGAGACCCAGTACTTC. Translated, it gives CASPPPGTGGGETQYF.

This clonotype was observed a single time. A clone one base away is much larger, so this may be a read error. The V call is TRBV11-2, the J call TRBJ1-2; tentatively, D is TRBD1 (5 bases). Trimming removed 6 bases at V and 3 bases at J, with 17 bases between. Looked up from germline, CDR1 is SGHAT and CDR2 is FQNNGV. CDR3 length: 15 residues. CDR3 in amino acids: CASRQGESGYYGYTF. CDR3 sequence (DNA): TGTGCCAGCAGACAAGGGGAATCGGGGTACTATGGCTACACCTTC.

The V call is TRBV5-1, the J call TRBJ2-6; D unclear. Germline-derived CDR1 and CDR2 are SGHRS and YFSETQ. This CDR3 spans 15 amino acids. The V and J ends lost 0 bases and 1 base respectively, with 5 bases between them. CDR3 sequence reads: CASSLVPSGANVLTF. DNA of the CDR3: TGCGCCAGCAGCTTGGTTCCATCTGGGGCCAACGTCCTGACTTTC.

The V and J genes are TRBV5-5 and TRBJ2-3; 11 bases agree with TRBD2. This CDR3 spans 19 amino acids. Looked up from germline, CDR1 is SGHKS and CDR2 is YYEKEE (reference sequence). J gave up 0 bases and V 0 bases, and 9 bases lay outside the gene matches. The CDR3, as DNA: TGTGCCAGCAGCTTGGTACTAGCGGGAGCGGGGACTAGCACAGATACGCAGTATTTT. Protein product: CASSLVLAGAGTSTDTQYF.

This chain links TRBV12-3 or TRBV12-4 with TRBJ2-1; TRBD2 agrees at 14 bases. The V segment lost 6 bases and the J segment 8 bases; nucleotides outside the gene matches: 3. This CDR3 is built from 14 residues. The CDR3 DNA follows: TGTGCCAGCAGGGGACTAGCGGGAGTTTATGAGCAGTTCTTC. Protein sequence: CASRGLAGVYEQFF.

The rearrangement links TRBV5-1 to TRBJ2-3; no reliable D call. CDR3 length: 14 residues. Per germline, CDR1 SGHRS and CDR2 YFSETQ. Trimming pared 0 bases from V and 3 bases from J, leaving 8 bases between. The CDR3 DNA follows: TGCGCCAGCAGCTTGGCCATGTGGACAGATACGCAGTATTTT. Translating it yields CASSLAMWTDTQYF.

This clonotype was detected a few times. The chain has TRBV7-9 and TRBJ1-2; a weak D match, TRBD1 (5 bases). The germline V and J ends were trimmed by 1 base and 7 bases, with 13 bases remaining between them. The CDR3 is 14 amino acids. Germline V gene data show CDR1 as SEHNR and CDR2 as FQNEAQ (reference sequence). The CDR3 nucleotides read TGTGCCAGCAGCTTAGGCCAGGGATCTAGTGGCTACACCTTC. It yields the protein CASSLGQGSSGYTF.

This clonotype was seen ten or more times. The chain is built from TRBV28 and TRBJ2-5, with 10 bases fitting TRBD2. CDR3 length equals 16 residues. V lost 3 bases to trimming and J lost 4 bases; unmatched junction nucleotides: 8. Germline V gives CDR1 MDHEN, CDR2 SYDVKM. Written as DNA, the CDR3 is TGTGCCAGCAGTTTGAGCGGGAGGGCCGTTCCAGAGACCCAGTACTTC. It encodes CASSLSGRAVPETQYF. Drawing the rest from reference TRBV28 and TRBJ2-5, the complete variable domain is DVKVTQSSRYLVKRTGEKVFLECVQDMDHENMFWYRQDPGLGLRLIYFSYDVKMKEKGDIPEGYSVSREKKERFSLILESASTNQTSMYLCASSLSGRAVPETQYFGPGTRLLVL.

This rearrangement joins TRBV5-1 to TRBJ1-5; possible D gene TRBD1, 6 bases. The V end was cut by 4 bases, the J end by 4 bases, with 9 bases between. CDR1 and CDR2 (germline): SGHRS, YFSETQ. This CDR3 is built from 13 residues. Here the CDR3 DNA reads TGCGCCAGCAGCGCAGACAGGAATCAGCCCCAGCATTTT. Encoded protein: CASSADRNQPQHF.

The table lists this clonotype with many counts. This sequence joins TRBV11-2 and TRBJ2-7; 14 bases fit TRBD2. Germline assignment: CDR1 SGHAT and CDR2 FQNNGV. This CDR3 is built from 15 residues. J gave up 4 bases and V 5 bases, and 4 bases lay outside the gene matches. The CDR3 sequence: CASSAGTSGSYEQYF. CDR3 nucleotide sequence: TGTGCCAGCAGCGCGGGGACTAGCGGGAGTTACGAGCAGTACTTC. Combining the CDR3 with reference TRBV11-2 and TRBJ2-7 gives the whole variable domain EAGVAQSPRYKIIEKRQSVAFWCNPISGHATLYWYQQILGQGPKLLIQFQNNGVVDDSQLPKDRFSAERLKGVDSTLKIQPAKLEDSAVYLCASSAGTSGSYEQYFGPGTRLTVT.